The 5 T cell receptor beta chains below come from one sample, sequenced in a study of neurological immune-mediated disorders. The time point is: longitudinal time-point 1 (baseline). MiXCR was run by TCRdb on the 5' RACE reads, yielding one entry per CDR3 protein. Of about 40,000 distinct CDR3 sequences listed, roughly 3.2% were seen once; the top ten hold about 8%. The sample comprised PBMCs. Receptors originate from a woman aged 55-69 years with multiple sclerosis.

This clonotype was observed at least ten times. V usage is TRBV5-1 and J usage is TRBJ2-1; D unclear. This CDR3 comprises 11 residues. Per the germline V gene, CDR1 is SGHRS and CDR2 is YFSETQ. Trimming removed 0 bases from V and 10 bases from J, with 5 bases in between. The CDR3 region is CASSLAIEQFF. CDR3 sequence (DNA): TGCGCCAGCAGCTTGGCTATAGAGCAGTTCTTC.

A remark on this clonotype: A clone one base away is much larger, so this may be a read error. The V and J genes are TRBV20-1 and TRBJ1-6; perhaps TRBD1 as D (6 bases). This CDR3 region has 13 residues. Germline lookup yields CDR1 DFQATT and CDR2 SNEGSKA (reference sequence). The CDR3 DNA reads TGCAGTGCCGGGGACACGATTAATTCACACCTCCACTTT. It specifies CSAGDTINSHLHF.

In this sample, this clonotype turned up many times. The chain is built from TRBV20-1 and TRBJ2-3, with 12 bases matching TRBD2. CDR3 length equals 17 residues. V shed 3 bases and J 1 base; nucleotides not matched to a gene: 8. Per the germline V gene, CDR1 is DFQATT and CDR2 is SNEGSKA (reference sequence). The CDR3 DNA reads as TGCAGTGCTAGCAGGCTAGCGGGGGGGCCGGGCACAGATACGCAGTATTTT. Translated: CSASRLAGGPGTDTQYF.

This clonotype showed up many times. This chain links TRBV6-6 with TRBJ2-4; D might be TRBD1 (6 bases). The CDR3 totals 14 residues. Germline V lookup: CDR1 MNHNY, CDR2 SVGAGI (reference sequence). Deletions cut 2 bases from V and 6 bases from J, with 11 bases between. CDR3 in DNA: TGTGCCAGCAGTTACACCAGGGGTGGAAACATTCAGTACTTC. It yields the protein CASSYTRGGNIQYF.

This clonotype was seen many times. The chain links TRBV20-1 to TRBJ1-1; 10 bases map to TRBD1. Trimming cost V 4 bases and J 0 bases; bases outside gene matches: 8. Germline V gene sequence: CDR1 DFQATT, CDR2 SNEGSKA (reference sequence). This CDR3 comprises 16 residues. The CDR3 region has the DNA TGCAGTGCTAACGGGGGACAGGGGAGTGTGAACACTGAAGCTTTCTTT. Its protein product is CSANGGQGSVNTEAFF.